This TCR beta chain stems from a study of blood T cells in healthy people across ages. Alongside a J-beta primer mix, a sample-barcoded 5' primer served in a second PCR lasting 7 to 11 cycles. Each cDNA was tagged by a template-switch adaptor containing 12 random nucleotides. TCRdb recomputed calls from the 5' RACE reads with MiXCR, one row per CDR3 protein. The profile shows around 1,700,000 distinct CDR3 sequences, roughly 27% of them singletons. Peripheral blood samples of around 9.5 milliliters were drawn from each donor. V was pared by 6 bases and J by 2 bases, with 9 bases between. Germline V gene sequence: CDR1 DFQATT, CDR2 SNEGSKA (reference sequence). The CDR3 is 12 amino acids.

The chain uses TRBV20-1 and TRBJ2-3; no firm D call. This receptor was obtained from a woman younger than 45 in good health. Sample: blood. CDR3 loop: CSAFSHTDTQYF. The DNA for the CDR3 is TGCAGTGCATTCTCCCACACAGATACGCAGTATTTT.